One sample yielded the 20 T cell receptor beta chains listed below, sequenced in a study of blood T cell repertoires in COVID-19. The method was immunoSEQ multiplex PCR; TCRdb's version includes in-frame clones alone and lacks a portion of them. The repertoire holds around 170,000 clones, with 89% as singletons. Sequenced: peripheral blood. These receptors came from a man younger than 35 who had recovered from COVID-19.

This clone was seen a single time. The chain joins TRBV2 to TRBJ2-1; 10 positions agree with TRBD2. CDR1 SNHLY and CDR2 FYNNEI come from the germline V gene. Trimming at V came to 4 bases and at J to 7 bases, leaving 10 bases not matched to a gene. The length of the CDR3 is 16 residues. CDR3 amino acids: CASSGLSLAGANEQFF. The DNA of the CDR3 is TGTGCCAGCAGTGGATTGTCCCTAGCGGGAGCGAATGAGCAGTTCTTC.

The CDR3 nucleotides read TGTGCCACTGGACTCCCACCCGAGCAGTACTTC. Translation: CATGLPPEQYF. This chain uses TRBV10-3 with TRBJ2-7, with D possibly being TRBD2 (5 bases). In germline, CDR1 is ENHRY, CDR2 SYGVKD. The CDR3 totals 11 residues. Trimming removed 10 bases from V and 6 bases from J, with 13 bases in between.

CDR3 amino acids: CASSYSTGVGTEAFF. The CDR3 DNA reads as TGTGCCAGCAGTTACTCGACCGGGGTAGGCACTGAAGCTTTCTTT. The rearrangement uses TRBV6-5 and TRBJ1-1; D unclear. Per germline, CDR1 MNHEY and CDR2 SVGAGI. Trimming took off 0 bases at V and 4 bases at J, with 12 bases between the two ends. This CDR3 comprises 15 residues.

A remark on this clone: The junction differs from germline at one of its ends, possibly a read error. The gene calls are TRBV3-1 (or the pseudogene TRBV3-2) and TRBJ2-1; 10 nucleotides align to TRBD2. Germline loops: CDR1 LGHDT, CDR2 YNNKEL (reference sequence). The CDR3 has 12 amino acids. In DNA form, the CDR3 reads TGTGCCAGCAGCCAAGCACCGGGACTAGCGATCTTC. Translation: CASSQAPGLAIF.

The genes are TRBV7-9 and TRBJ2-5; 7 bases are a match to TRBD2. Germline trimming cut 2 bases from V and 2 bases from J; bases unmatched to any gene: 2. CDR1 is SEHNR, CDR2 FQNEAQ, per germline (reference sequence). This CDR3 is built from 14 residues. The CDR3 DNA is TGTGCCAGCAGCTTACAGCGGGATCAAGAGACCCAGTACTTC. Amino acids: CASSLQRDQETQYF.

The chain employs TRBV6-6 and TRBJ1-1; D gene unclear. Trimming removed 5 bases from V and 5 bases from J, with 15 bases in between. Germline-derived CDR1 and CDR2 are MNHNY and SVGAGI (reference sequence). The CDR3 has 14 amino acids. The CDR3 is CASSNLEVGTEAFF. CDR3 sequence (DNA): TGTGCCAGCAGTAACCTCGAGGTTGGGACTGAAGCTTTCTTT.

The chain uses TRBV28 and TRBJ2-7; tentatively, D is TRBD2 (6 bases). Germline CDR1 and CDR2: MDHEN and SYDVKM. The CDR3 is made up of 14 amino acids. V was pared by 4 bases and J by 1 base, with 11 bases between. The DNA for the CDR3 is TGTGCCAGCAGTTCGCCTAGCGCTTCCTACGAGCAGTACTTC. It specifies CASSSPSASYEQYF. The full variable domain, in which reference TRBV28 and TRBJ2-7 provide the parts outside the CDR3, is DVKVTQSSRYLVKRTGEKVFLECVQDMDHENMFWYRQDPGLGLRLIYFSYDVKMKEKGDIPEGYSVSREKKERFSLILESASTNQTSMYLCASSSPSASYEQYFGPGTRLTVT.

The sample holds many counts of this clone. This CDR3 is CASSKGGEFIAGGPHEQYF. The CDR3, as DNA: TGTGCCAGCAGCAAAGGGGGGGAATTCATAGCGGGAGGGCCTCACGAGCAGTACTTC. The V gene is TRBV21-1, the J gene TRBJ2-7; the D call in the table, TRBD2, was not verified against the DNA. TRBV21-1 is a documented pseudogene. The CDR3 contains 19 residues.

The chain uses TRBV6-2 or TRBV6-3 and TRBJ2-7; D may be TRBD2 (6 bases). CDR1 is MNHEY, CDR2 SVGEGT, per germline. The CDR3 is 13 residues long. V was clipped by 3 bases and J by 3 bases, with 9 bases between them. CDR3 nucleotide sequence: TGTGCCAGCAGTTATGGAGGGAGCTACGAGCAGTACTTC. Translated: CASSYGGSYEQYF.

CDR3: CASSPGQDPYGYTF. For the CDR3, the DNA is TGTGCCAGCTCACCCGGACAGGACCCCTATGGCTACACCTTC. V is TRBV18 and J is TRBJ1-2; 7 bases fit TRBD1. Trimming removed 3 bases from V and 4 bases from J; junction bases left unmatched: 5. The CDR3 sequence is 14 residues long. Germline lookup yields CDR1 KGHSH and CDR2 LQKENI.

In this sample, this clone turned up a few times. The rearrangement joins TRBV14 to TRBJ1-5, with D unresolved. This CDR3 contains 13 residues. Germline CDR1 SGHDN, CDR2 FVKESK. V lost 2 bases and J lost 3, with 5 bases in between. In DNA, the CDR3 is TGTGCCAGCAGCCAATCAATCAATCAGCCCCAGCATTTT. It yields the protein CASSQSINQPQHF. The full variable domain, in which reference TRBV14 and TRBJ1-5 provide the parts outside the CDR3, is EAGVTQFPSHSVIEKGQTVTLRCDPISGHDNLYWYRRVMGKEIKFLLHFVKESKQDESGMPNNRFLAERTGGTYSTLKVQPAELEDSGVYFCASSQSINQPQHFGDGTRLSIL.

This chain connects TRBV30 to TRBJ2-3; D ambiguous. Trimming stripped 4 bases from V and 3 bases from J, with 23 bases between. CDR1 and CDR2 (germline): GTSNPN, SVGIG (reference sequence). This CDR3 is 17 amino acids long. Written as DNA, the CDR3 is TGTGCCTGGACCACCCCTTTTTTGGAATCAGGAACAGATACGCAGTATTTT. It encodes CAWTTPFLESGTDTQYF.

V and J are TRBV7-9 and TRBJ2-1, with TRBD2 matching 10 bases. CDR1 SEHNR and CDR2 FQNEAQ come from the germline V gene (reference sequence). This CDR3 comprises 16 residues. The V gene end was trimmed by 5 bases and the J gene end by 2 bases; junction bases not matched to a gene: 6. The DNA for the CDR3 is TGTGCCAGCAGCCCGCCGGGACTAGCGACCTACAATGAGCAGTTCTTC. Its translation: CASSPPGLATYNEQFF.

V usage is TRBV7-9 and J usage is TRBJ2-3; the D gene is possibly TRBD2 (6 bases). V lost 5 bases and J 6 bases, leaving 12 bases between the germline ends. CDR1 and CDR2 from the germline V gene are SEHNR and FQNEAQ (reference sequence). CDR3 length equals 13 residues. The CDR3 DNA sequence: TGTGCCAGCAGCCCACTAGCTGCGGATACGCAGTATTTT. Translation: CASSPLAADTQYF.

The chain carries TRBV15 and TRBJ2-7; 9 bases align to TRBD1. V shed 0 bases, J shed 11 bases, and the junction held 5 bases outside the gene matches. The CDR3 totals 13 residues. Germline CDR1 LNHNV, CDR2 YYDKDF (reference sequence). The CDR3 DNA sequence: TGTGCCACCAGCAGAGATTTGCGGGACAGGGAGTACTTC. It translates to CATSRDLRDREYF.

V usage is TRBV7-9 and J usage is TRBJ2-2; 9 nucleotides line up with TRBD1. Germline CDR1 reads SEHNR; CDR2 reads FQNEAQ (reference sequence). There are 16 residues in the CDR3. The V gene end was trimmed by 2 bases and the J gene end by 4 bases; junction bases not matched to a gene: 5. The CDR3 protein is CASSLPGTGRTGELFF. CDR3 bases: TGTGCCAGCAGCTTACCCGGGACAGGGCGCACCGGGGAGCTGTTTTTT.

The gene calls are TRBV7-8 and TRBJ2-7; D not resolved. V lost 5 bases and J 6 bases, leaving 8 bases between the germline ends. The CDR3 has 11 residues. From germline, CDR1 is SGHVS and CDR2 FQNEAQ. The CDR3 DNA reads as TGTGCCAGCAGCCAACCCGGCGAGCAGTACTTC. It translates to CASSQPGEQYF.

The gene calls are TRBV18 and TRBJ2-7; tentatively, D is TRBD1 (6 bases). There are 13 residues in the CDR3. The V gene's germline CDR1 is KGHSH and CDR2 LQKENI. V was trimmed by 3 bases and J by 6 bases, leaving 12 bases between them. The CDR3 DNA reads as TGTGCCAGCTCACCCACCCCAGGGGTCGAGCAGTACTTC. Its translation is CASSPTPGVEQYF.

This clone came up once. The genes are TRBV5-4 and TRBJ2-7; 9 bases agree with TRBD2. The CDR3 is 15 residues long. Germline CDR1 is SGHNT and CDR2 is YYREEE (reference sequence). V shed 0 bases and J 3 bases; nucleotides not matched to a gene: 4. Here the CDR3 reads CASSLGLAEFYEQYF. Here the CDR3 DNA reads TGTGCCAGCAGCTTGGGACTAGCGGAATTCTACGAGCAGTACTTC. Full variable domain (outside the CDR3, taken from reference TRBV5-4 and TRBJ2-7): ETGVTQSPTHLIKTRGQQVTLRCSSQSGHNTVSWYQQALGQGPQFIFQYYREEENGRGNFPPRFSGLQFPNYSSELNVNALELDDSALYLCASSLGLAEFYEQYFGPGTRLTVT.

The chain links TRBV2 to TRBJ1-1; weak D call: TRBD1 (5 bases). CDR3 size: 11 residues. V was trimmed by 9 bases and J by 10 bases, leaving 15 bases between them. Per the germline V gene, CDR1 is SNHLY and CDR2 is FYNNEI. The CDR3 sequence: CASRQSARAFF. In nucleotides, the CDR3 is TGTGCCAGTAGACAGTCCGCAAGAGCTTTCTTT. The variable domain in full, completed from reference TRBV2 and TRBJ1-1, reads EPEVTQTPSHQVTQMGQEVILRCVPISNHLYFYWYRQILGQKVEFLVSFYNNEISEKSEIFDDQFSVERPDGSNFTLKIRSTKLEDSAMYFCASRQSARAFFGQGTRLTVV.